This section outlines one TCR beta chain sequence together with its context. No antigen is known for it. Per-base qualities were not stored, and no clone one base away is much larger. This sample is drawn from a study of cytomegalovirus exposure and HLA in healthy donors (dated by TCRdb to the late 2010s). The study in broad terms: An earlier analysis of approximately 640 of the donors reported 276 Gb of sequence data and 117 million unique TCR beta sequences from some 180 million T cells. An early release covering roughly 600 HLA-typed donors comprised about 300 gigabases of sequencing data and tens of millions of unique TCR sequences. Of the approximately 400 genotyped donors, more than 75% were placed in the genetic ancestry cluster associated with self-reported Caucasian donors. The study aimed to test whether cataloging public T cell receptors could reveal signatures of past pathogen exposure. The T cell repertoires of around 730 subjects were profiled by immunosequencing and related to cytomegalovirus serostatus. In addition to the first cohort of hundreds of subjects, a separate validation cohort of over 90 different subjects was used. To predict cytomegalovirus infection status, the study combined high-throughput TCR immunosequencing, statistical association of individual TCRs with disease status, and machine learning. In a later analysis, previously published TCR beta repertoires from several hundred donors were re-analyzed and high-resolution HLA genotyping was added so that TCR occurrence patterns could be studied. Rather than drawing on any new phenotypic data, the later analysis identified candidate immune exposures from TCR beta sequences and the way those sequences occurred across donors. In an earlier analysis of 500 to 650 of the donors, high-throughput TCR beta sequencing was used to judge whether each TCR beta V gene segment behaved as functional or pseudogenic. Alongside the repertoire data, information on donor age, sex, ethnicity and CMV serostatus was compiled. A later genetic analysis used genome-wide SNP genotypes for 398 of the 666 donors, treating that subset as a discovery cohort. All discovery cohort repertoires had been generated on a single sequencing platform. HLA typing covered class I and class II loci at four-digit resolution. Typing coverage varied by locus: roughly 629-640 donors for A, B, C, DRB1 and DQB1; roughly 520 for DQA1; some 610 for DPA1; under 490 for DPB1. Because of strong linkage in the cohort, roughly five DR-DQ haplotypes were treated as single units for association and clustering. On average, 235,054 unique TCR beta nucleotide sequences were sequenced per donor among 398 genotyped donors of the cohort, with 15% to 20% of those sequences being non-productive. Broad study findings and their caveats: Because counts were too low, some 17 rarely observed V segments, including chromosome 9 orphons, were excluded from the earlier analysis of a few hundred of the donors. Most TCR sequences were seen in very few donors, while some public TCRs were found in many individuals. In a later analysis, HLA-associated TCR beta chains were found to be more clonally expanded and to have lower generation probabilities than equally common non-associated chains. The sequencing pipeline was judged likely to have produced a cluster of highly shared sequence variants as a technical artifact. In a later genetic analysis, a missense DCLRE1C variant was associated with V-gene and J-gene trimming of TCR beta chains, and the association was replicated in an independent cohort. Some IMGT-functional V segments, including TRBV6-2 and TRBV6-3, could not be distinguished by the 87-base-pair reads and were therefore excluded. Because HLA typing was unavailable for some donors at each locus, only the typed subset was used in association tests. In vitro tests confirmed that a few of the cytomegalovirus-associated TCR beta chains recognize cytomegalovirus antigens. Immune exposure information for the cohort was limited to CMV serostatus. The cohort was sequenced for TCR beta chains only, and without alpha or paired-chain data the features that could be detected were limited. The study gave a list of under 200 TCR beta chains associated with cytomegalovirus. An earlier analysis of 450 to 750 of the donors showed that most TCR beta V segments appeared in productive rearrangements either about 87% or about 30% of the time, which broadly matched IMGT annotations. A later analysis associated 15,000 to 20,000 TCR beta sequences with specific HLA alleles at a false discovery rate of 0.05. Linkage disequilibrium might explain the correlated functional status among segregating V segments, but an unknown experimental factor could not be excluded. According to a later analysis, most CMV-associated TCR beta chains appeared to be HLA-restricted, and the HLA associations seemed to be driven largely by CMV exposure. A further reported finding was that TCR beta sequences accurately predicted the HLA-A and HLA-B alleles for most subjects in the first cohort. When HLA alleles, especially DR and DQ, strongly co-occurred, attributing TCR associations to individual alleles was difficult. It was suggested by the authors that the approach could potentially be generalized to other disease states and immunological phenotypes. The presence/absence analyses assumed that sequencing depth was roughly uniform across donors, and that assumption may not be true. According to a later genetic analysis, donors in an Asian-associated ancestry cluster had fewer N-insertions in productive TCRs than the approximately 700-donor mean. In a later analysis, several top co-occurrence clusters were reported to appear linked to parvovirus B19, influenza, CMV and Epstein-Barr virus. In a later analysis, TCR association rates were found to vary across HLA loci, with the most associated TCRs seen for DRB1 alleles and the fewest for HLA-C alleles. Cytomegalovirus status was reported to be diagnosed by the classifier with high specificity and sensitivity in both the original and validation cohorts.

For CDR1 and CDR2, the germline V gene lists ENHRY and SYGVKD. The V end gives up 5 bases and the J end 6 bases, leaving 4 bases in the junction not matched to a gene. From the cysteine through the phenylalanine, the CDR3 covers 13 amino acids. CDR3 DNA only is kept here, 39 bases in frame from base 1. The receptor library was made with the immunoSEQ multiplex PCR assay. For the multiplex PCR, a mixture combining 60 forward primers for TCR Vbeta segments and 13 reverse primers for TCR Jbeta segments was used. The CDR3 region of rearranged TCR beta genes was amplified from genomic DNA with a multiplex PCR assay. The Illumina HiSeq System was used to sequence the amplified TCR beta libraries as 87-base-pair reads. On the authors' methods: A later analysis tallied tens of millions of unique TCR beta chains across the approximately 670 repertoires, and about 12 million of those chains were shared by two or more donors. To remove PCR and sequencing errors, raw reads were error-corrected and collapsed into unique sequences using a nearest-neighbor algorithm that merged closely related sequences. V, D and J gene segments were assigned by aligning CDR3 sequences to IMGT reference sequences. For a sequence to be retained, at least a six-nucleotide match to both a V gene segment and a J gene segment was required. Rearrangements were classified as productive when the CDR3 lacked stop codons and remained in frame with V and J, and all other rearrangements were classified as non-productive. CDR3 was defined by IMGT convention, running from the second conserved V-encoded cysteine to the conserved J-encoded phenylalanine. Sequences without an unambiguous match to a single V gene segment were excluded from the earlier analysis of about 630 of the donors. An earlier analysis of several hundred of the donors called V segments functional above 56.7% productive rearrangements and segregating when the between-donor standard deviation exceeded 5%. To diagnose cytomegalovirus status from the catalog of TCR beta chain sequences, a statistical classification framework was built. In a later analysis, V and J genes were assigned by comparing TCR nucleotide sequences against IMGT/GENE-DB human TR gene sequences. In a later analysis, CDR3 sequences and most-parsimonious VDJ recombination scenarios were assigned using the TCRdist pipeline. In a later analysis, every TCR beta chain was defined by the combination of its CDR3 amino acid sequence and its V-gene family, and reads without a unique V-gene family were dropped. In a later analysis, around 600 highly shared, low-generation-probability nucleotide sequences were removed to address suspected cross-contamination and a sequencing artifact. In a later analysis, a clonal expansion index for each public chain was calculated from normalized within-repertoire ranks of inferred template counts. Generation probabilities in a later analysis came from a VDJ recombination model fitted to out-of-frame rearrangements, and those results were checked against IGoR. Hypergeometric tests were used in a later analysis to score TCR-TCR, TCR-HLA and TCR-CMV co-occurrence, with a repertoire-size bias correction applied to the TCR pairs. In a later analysis, false discovery rates were estimated by permuting HLA or CMV assignments 20 times. In a later analysis, co-occurring TCRs were grouped using DBSCAN, and TCRdist sequence similarity was added for clustering within HLA-allele-positive subsets. Repertoires with fewer than 30,000 or more than 120,000 public chains, plus five repertoires with anomalous nucleotide sharing, were excluded from co-occurrence clustering. Drawn from immuneACCESS, this table holds only the in-frame rearrangements with V and J called that TCRdb kept. Clones are partly lost; checked studies trace under half to an unresolved V gene and leave the rest unexplained. V, J and clone size were drawn from that table, and D and trimming were deduced from the DNA. For this sample there are 37,000 or so clones; around 69% appear just once. Approximately 6.3% of the sample is in the top ten clones.

The cohort consisted of some 730 healthy bone marrow donors. All cohort members were sampled while nominally healthy, although unrecorded immune exposures were likely present. The donor was CMV seronegative and was included in the group of 352 seronegative cohort members. A peripheral blood sample was collected from each donor, and TCR beta sequencing was performed on peripheral blood mononuclear cells. The Qiagen DNeasy Blood Extraction Kit was used to extract genomic DNA from the blood cell samples. Recombination connected TRBV10-3 to TRBJ1-5; 7 bases in between match TRBD1. This receptor was identified in a man under 40 in good health and CMV-seronegative. Sequenced: PBMCs. The CDR3 in this case is CAISQGESQPQHF. At the DNA level, the sequence is TGTGCCATCAGTCAGGGGGAGAGTCAGCCCCAGCATTTT.